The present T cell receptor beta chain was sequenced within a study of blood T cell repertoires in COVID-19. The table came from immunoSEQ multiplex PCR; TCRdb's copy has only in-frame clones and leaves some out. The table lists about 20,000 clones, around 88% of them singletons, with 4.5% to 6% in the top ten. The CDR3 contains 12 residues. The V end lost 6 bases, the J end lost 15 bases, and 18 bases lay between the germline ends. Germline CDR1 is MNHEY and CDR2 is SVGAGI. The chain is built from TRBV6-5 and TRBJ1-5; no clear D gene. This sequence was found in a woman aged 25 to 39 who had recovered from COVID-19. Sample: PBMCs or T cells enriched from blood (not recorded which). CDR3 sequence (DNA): TGTGCCAGCAGCCTCCCCCAAGGGCGGGGGCATTTT. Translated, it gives CASSLPQGRGHF.